This entry concerns a single T cell receptor beta chain. Generated by immunoSEQ multiplex PCR, the TCRdb table keeps only in-frame clones and is missing some. The sample carries hundreds of thousands of clones, 80% to 90% recorded once. In germline, CDR1 is SGHDT, CDR2 YYEEEE. There are 13 residues in the CDR3. V lost 3 bases and J 1 base, leaving 8 bases between the germline ends. The data were taken from a study of blood T cell repertoires in COVID-19. Study overall: Samples of COVID-19 (acute and convalescent) were obtained from the United States, Italy and Spain.

The study recruited people aged 18 to 89 years across approximately 24 US areas. The source material was PBMCs or T cells enriched from blood (not recorded which). The chain links TRBV5-6 to TRBJ2-7; D is unresolved. The receptor comes from a woman aged 35 to 49 who had been exposed to COVID-19. CDR3 loop: CASSSQNSYEQYF. CDR3 in DNA: TGTGCCAGCAGCTCTCAGAATTCCTACGAGCAGTACTTC.